A single sample is the source of the 12 T cell receptor beta chains below, sequenced in a study of CXCR3-negative and CXCR3-positive naive CD8 T cells (dated by TCRdb to about 2019). Sequencer: NextSeq 550. The Human TCR Profiling Kit (MiLaboratory) was used to prepare UMI-labeled 5' RACE TRB cDNA libraries. TCRdb reprocessed the reads and lists each CDR3 protein sequence as a single entry, with no DNA. The sample's records list 60,000 or so distinct CDR3 sequences. Jointly, the top ten make up roughly 19% of the sample. Sequencing used memory CD8+ T cells from blood. The sample's cell subset or site label, decoded: conventional CD8+ memory T cells (TMEM), sorted as controls. The source of these receptors is a human donor in good health. Some clones in this sample may be carry-over from other donors' samples.

J is TRBJ2-1 and V is TRBV29-1; TCRdb's D call, TRBD1, is unchecked because there is no DNA. The CDR3 consists of 13 residues. CDR1 and CDR2 (germline): SQVTM, ANQGSEA. The CDR3 region is CRVEEGAGNEQFF.

The genes are TRBV9 and TRBJ2-3. The CDR3 has 11 residues. CDR1 and CDR2 from the germline V gene are SGDLS and YYNGEE. CDR3 sequence reads: CASSEGDTQYF.

V usage is TRBV20-1 and J usage is TRBJ2-6; checking the TCRdb D call of TRBD1 is not possible without DNA. Germline values: CDR1 DFQATT, CDR2 SNEGSKA (reference sequence). CDR3 length: 14 amino acids. The CDR3 spells CSAAKGTGANVLTF.

This chain joins TRBV27 and TRBJ2-7; no DNA is available, so the TRBD1 call from TCRdb remains unchecked. Per the germline V gene, CDR1 is MNHEY and CDR2 is SMNVEV (reference sequence). The CDR3 length is 14 residues. This CDR3 is CASSYGTGPYEQYF.

The gene calls are TRBV4-2 and TRBJ2-1. The CDR3 is 16 residues long. Germline CDR1 is LGHNA and CDR2 is YNFKEQ. The CDR3 sequence: CASSQEAEGVYNEQFF.

The chain links TRBV7-8 to TRBJ2-7; the D call from TCRdb, TRBD1, cannot be confirmed without DNA. The CDR3 has 15 amino acids. CDR1 and CDR2 from the germline V gene are SGHVS and FQNEAQ. The CDR3 loop reads CASSLPWAGAYEQYF.

This rearrangement joins TRBV14 to TRBJ1-1; the D gene TCRdb calls, TRBD1, cannot be checked with no DNA. CDR3 length: 15 residues. CDR1 and CDR2 from the germline V gene are SGHDN and FVKESK. CDR3 residues: CASSQDYPRYTEAFF.

The chain recombines TRBV20-1 with TRBJ2-2; TCRdb reports TRBD2, a call that lacks DNA to check it against. The germline gives CDR1 DFQATT, CDR2 SNEGSKA (reference sequence). This CDR3 spans 18 amino acids. CDR3 residues: CSARDPPGLAGLAGELFF.

The chain recombines TRBV20-1 with TRBJ2-1. The germline CDR1 and CDR2 sequences are DFQATT and SNEGSKA (reference sequence). The length of the CDR3 is 15 residues. The CDR3 loop reads CSAILGRSSYNEQFF.

CDR3 protein: CASSSVWYEQYF. The chain employs TRBV7-2 and TRBJ2-7. The CDR3 is made up of 12 amino acids. From germline, CDR1 is SGHTA and CDR2 FQGNSA.

The J gene is TRBJ2-6, the V gene TRBV7-9. Germline CDR1 reads SEHNR; CDR2 reads FQNEAQ (reference sequence). The CDR3 consists of 15 residues. CDR3: CASSRQSSGANVLTF.

This sequence joins TRBV4-1 and TRBJ2-2; TCRdb indicates TRBD1, and absent DNA this call remains unverified. CDR1 and CDR2 (germline): MGHRA, YSYEKL. This CDR3 region has 16 residues. This CDR3 is CASSQEGTVTTGELFF.